This TCR beta chain originates from a study of CD8 T cells in ankylosing spondylitis. Quantitative 5'-RACE with molecular barcodes produced the TCR beta libraries. TCRdb itself ran the 5' RACE reads through MiXCR, one entry per CDR3 protein. This sample carries more than 150,000 distinct CDR3 sequences, 15% to 20% of them seen once, and the ten largest clones take roughly 4.5%. In its sample, this clonotype was seen many times. The target antigen is unknown. The CDR3 is 14 amino acids. V lost 2 bases and J lost 6, with 11 bases in between. Study observations and caveats: Clones that were linked to disease were CD8+ and were relatively rare in peripheral blood. Disease-associated clones were reportedly significantly overrepresented in matched ankylosing spondylitis synovial fluid.

The TCR was taken from a male donor under 30 with ankylosing spondylitis or in good health (not recorded which). The specimen was blood, either unsorted or a sorted T cell fraction (not recorded which). The gene calls are TRBV12-3 or TRBV12-4 and TRBJ2-1, with no clear D. This CDR3 reads CASSLQARTNEQFF. The CDR3 bases are TGTGCCAGCAGTTTACAGGCACGTACCAATGAGCAGTTCTTC.